This TCR beta chain came from a study of CD8+ T cells in alopecia areata. Sequencing used cDNA as its template, made by extracting RNA and reverse transcribing it. The repertoire was sequenced with immunoSEQ multiplex PCR; TCRdb's copy has only in-frame clones and lacks some. The sample contains roughly 120,000 clones, around two fifths of which appear only once. Trimming took 5 bases from V and 2 from J; bases not matched to a gene: 3. This CDR3 has 14 amino acids. Germline CDR1 and CDR2: SEHNR and FQNEAQ (reference sequence). Investigators sorted PBMCs to obtain both CD4+ and CD8+ T cells. This rearrangement joins TRBV7-9 to TRBJ2-5; 9 nucleotides line up with TRBD1. The receptor was isolated from a human donor with alopecia areata. Source material: CD4+ T cells sorted from blood. CDR3 sequence: CASSRTGVQETQYF. For the CDR3, the DNA is TGTGCCAGCAGCCGGACAGGGGTGCAAGAGACCCAGTACTTC.